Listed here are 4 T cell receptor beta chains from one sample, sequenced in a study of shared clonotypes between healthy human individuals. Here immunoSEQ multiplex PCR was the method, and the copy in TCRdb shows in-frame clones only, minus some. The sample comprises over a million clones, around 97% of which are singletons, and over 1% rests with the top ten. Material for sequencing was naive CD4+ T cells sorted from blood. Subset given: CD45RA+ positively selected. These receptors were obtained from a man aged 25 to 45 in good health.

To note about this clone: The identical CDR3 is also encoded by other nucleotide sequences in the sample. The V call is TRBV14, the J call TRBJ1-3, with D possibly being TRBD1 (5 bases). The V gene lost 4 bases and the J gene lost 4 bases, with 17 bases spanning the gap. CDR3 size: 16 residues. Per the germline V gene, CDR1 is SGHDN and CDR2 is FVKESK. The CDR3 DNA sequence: TGTGCCAGCAGCCTCGGACAAGGGGCGTCCGGAAACACCATATATTTT. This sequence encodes CASSLGQGASGNTIYF. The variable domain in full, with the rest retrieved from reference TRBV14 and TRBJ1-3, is EAGVTQFPSHSVIEKGQTVTLRCDPISGHDNLYWYRRVMGKEIKFLLHFVKESKQDESGMPNNRFLAERTGGTYSTLKVQPAELEDSGVYFCASSLGQGASGNTIYFGEGSWLTVV.

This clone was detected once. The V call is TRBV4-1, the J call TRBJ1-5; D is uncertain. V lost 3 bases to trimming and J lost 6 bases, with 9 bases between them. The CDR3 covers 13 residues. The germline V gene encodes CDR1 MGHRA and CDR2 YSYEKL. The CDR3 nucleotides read TGCGCCAGCAGCCATCCCAAGATTCAGCCCCAGCATTTT. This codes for CASSHPKIQPQHF.

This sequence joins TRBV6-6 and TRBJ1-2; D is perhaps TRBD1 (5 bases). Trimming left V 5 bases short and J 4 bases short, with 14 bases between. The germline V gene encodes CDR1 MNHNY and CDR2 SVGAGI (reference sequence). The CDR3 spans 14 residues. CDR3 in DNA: TGTGCCAGCAGTCAGACTTGGGGGTCCTATGGCTACACCTTC. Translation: CASSQTWGSYGYTF.

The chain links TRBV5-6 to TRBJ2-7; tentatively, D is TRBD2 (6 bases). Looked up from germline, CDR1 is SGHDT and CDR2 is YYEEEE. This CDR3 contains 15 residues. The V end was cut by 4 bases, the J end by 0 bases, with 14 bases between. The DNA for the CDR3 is TGTGCCAGCAGCGCAAACCGGGGAGGCTCCTACGAGCAGTACTTC. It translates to CASSANRGGSYEQYF.